Sequencing of this T cell receptor beta chain was carried out in a study of human T cells and chemical hapten exposure. Overall study context: Investigators sensitized around 2 cm by around 2 cm of upper inner arm skin with 2% DPC. Upper back patch tests used 0.01% DPC, scored after 6 days.

Time point in this sample: patch test 2, 6 weeks after DPC sensitization. Treatment: therapeutic diphenylcyclopropenone sensitization with weekly scalp DPC. The CDR3 is 14 residues long. Germline V CDR1 and CDR2: LGHNA, YNFKEQ. Trimming took off 1 base at V and 2 bases at J, with 8 bases between the two ends. Ten or more counts support this clonotype. One entry per CDR3 protein results from TCRdb running MiXCR on the RACE reads. The table shows a few hundred thousand distinct CDR3 sequences, with nearly 6.5% occurring only once. Sequenced here: whole blood, sampled in connection with sensitization to the hapten diphenylcyclopropenone (DPC). The origin of this receptor is a woman aged 18-29 years with alopecia areata. Some clones in this sample may be carry-over from other donors' samples. This chain joins TRBV4-2 and TRBJ1-2; weak D call: TRBD1 (5 bases). The CDR3: CASSQVGVNYGYTF. The DNA of the CDR3 is TGTGCCAGCAGCCAAGTAGGGGTGAACTATGGCTACACCTTC.